One and the same sample provided the 8 T cell receptor beta chains below, sequenced in a study of cytomegalovirus exposure and HLA in healthy donors. The PCR contained 60 Vbeta and 13 Jbeta primers. Measured with immunoSEQ multiplex PCR; TCRdb has only the in-frame clones, and not every one. The table shows 200,000 to 250,000 clones, with approximately 82% occurring only once. The material sequenced was PBMCs. Every receptor here comes from a man in his late teens or twenties in good health and CMV-seronegative.

Turning to this clone: The junction does not match germline at one end; this may be a read error. The chain is built from TRBV7-9 and TRBJ2-5; D gene uncertain. CDR1 is SEHNR and CDR2 is FQNEAQ in the germline V gene (reference sequence). The CDR3 spans 13 residues. The CDR3 DNA reads as TGTGCCAGCAGCCCGGTGTACCAAGAGGCCCAGTACTTC. It codes for CASSPVYQEAQYF.

The chain carries TRBV28 and TRBJ1-2, with a possible D match to TRBD1 (6 bases). CDR3 length: 15 residues. Germline assignment: CDR1 MDHEN and CDR2 SYDVKM. The V gene lost 3 bases and the J gene lost 4 bases, with 15 bases spanning the gap. The CDR3 is CASSLMNREGYGYTF. CDR3 in DNA: TGTGCCAGCAGTTTGATGAACAGGGAAGGCTATGGCTACACCTTC.

V gene TRBV4-1 combines with J gene TRBJ1-4; 9 bases match TRBD1. The CDR3 spans 17 residues. Germline values: CDR1 MGHRA, CDR2 YSYEKL. V gave up 0 bases and J gave up 7 bases; unmatched junction bases: 9. The CDR3 DNA follows: TGCGCCAGCAGCCAAGATGGGTCCGGGACAGGGAGTGAAAAACTGTTTTTT. Residues: CASSQDGSGTGSEKLFF.

This chain joins TRBV14 and TRBJ2-7, with D uncertain. There are 14 residues in the CDR3. Trimming took off 4 bases at V and 2 bases at J, with 12 bases between the two ends. Germline V gene data show CDR1 as SGHDN and CDR2 as FVKESK. The CDR3 reads CASSRSPSTYEQYF. The DNA of the CDR3 is TGTGCCAGCAGCCGATCTCCCAGTACCTACGAGCAGTACTTC.

The J gene is TRBJ2-1, the V gene TRBV7-3, with 8 bases aligning to TRBD1. V dropped 5 bases and J dropped 2; count of bases not matched to a gene: 2. Looked up from germline, CDR1 is SGHTA and CDR2 is FQGTGA. This CDR3 contains 14 residues. DNA of the CDR3: TGTGCCAGCAGCCCAGGGGGCACCTACAATGAGCAGTTCTTC. This gives the protein CASSPGGTYNEQFF.

The J gene is TRBJ2-3, the V gene TRBV28, with TRBD2 matching 8 bases. This CDR3 has 15 residues. Looked up from germline, CDR1 is MDHEN and CDR2 is SYDVKM. Trimming at V came to 3 bases and at J to 0 bases, leaving 2 bases not matched to a gene. In DNA form, the CDR3 reads TGTGCCAGCAGTTTTAGCGGGACAAGCACAGATACGCAGTATTTT. Amino acids: CASSFSGTSTDTQYF.

This chain joins TRBV21-1 and TRBJ2-1; the table assigns TRBD2, which was not confirmed against the DNA. TRBV21-1 is a pseudogene segment. This CDR3 is 18 amino acids long. The CDR3 loop reads CASSKALLMEGTYNEQFF. CDR3 coding DNA: TGTGCCAGCAGCAAAGCGCTTTTGATGGAGGGGACCTACAATGAGCAGTTCTTC.

The chain employs TRBV2 and TRBJ2-7, with TRBD1 matching 10 bases. Germline CDR1 SNHLY, CDR2 FYNNEI. Losses at the gene ends were 8 bases for V and 2 bases for J; bases not matched to a gene: 6. CDR3 length equals 14 residues. In DNA, the CDR3 is TGTGCCAGCCACCGGGACAGGGGACCCTACGAGCAGTACTTC. Translating it yields CASHRDRGPYEQYF.